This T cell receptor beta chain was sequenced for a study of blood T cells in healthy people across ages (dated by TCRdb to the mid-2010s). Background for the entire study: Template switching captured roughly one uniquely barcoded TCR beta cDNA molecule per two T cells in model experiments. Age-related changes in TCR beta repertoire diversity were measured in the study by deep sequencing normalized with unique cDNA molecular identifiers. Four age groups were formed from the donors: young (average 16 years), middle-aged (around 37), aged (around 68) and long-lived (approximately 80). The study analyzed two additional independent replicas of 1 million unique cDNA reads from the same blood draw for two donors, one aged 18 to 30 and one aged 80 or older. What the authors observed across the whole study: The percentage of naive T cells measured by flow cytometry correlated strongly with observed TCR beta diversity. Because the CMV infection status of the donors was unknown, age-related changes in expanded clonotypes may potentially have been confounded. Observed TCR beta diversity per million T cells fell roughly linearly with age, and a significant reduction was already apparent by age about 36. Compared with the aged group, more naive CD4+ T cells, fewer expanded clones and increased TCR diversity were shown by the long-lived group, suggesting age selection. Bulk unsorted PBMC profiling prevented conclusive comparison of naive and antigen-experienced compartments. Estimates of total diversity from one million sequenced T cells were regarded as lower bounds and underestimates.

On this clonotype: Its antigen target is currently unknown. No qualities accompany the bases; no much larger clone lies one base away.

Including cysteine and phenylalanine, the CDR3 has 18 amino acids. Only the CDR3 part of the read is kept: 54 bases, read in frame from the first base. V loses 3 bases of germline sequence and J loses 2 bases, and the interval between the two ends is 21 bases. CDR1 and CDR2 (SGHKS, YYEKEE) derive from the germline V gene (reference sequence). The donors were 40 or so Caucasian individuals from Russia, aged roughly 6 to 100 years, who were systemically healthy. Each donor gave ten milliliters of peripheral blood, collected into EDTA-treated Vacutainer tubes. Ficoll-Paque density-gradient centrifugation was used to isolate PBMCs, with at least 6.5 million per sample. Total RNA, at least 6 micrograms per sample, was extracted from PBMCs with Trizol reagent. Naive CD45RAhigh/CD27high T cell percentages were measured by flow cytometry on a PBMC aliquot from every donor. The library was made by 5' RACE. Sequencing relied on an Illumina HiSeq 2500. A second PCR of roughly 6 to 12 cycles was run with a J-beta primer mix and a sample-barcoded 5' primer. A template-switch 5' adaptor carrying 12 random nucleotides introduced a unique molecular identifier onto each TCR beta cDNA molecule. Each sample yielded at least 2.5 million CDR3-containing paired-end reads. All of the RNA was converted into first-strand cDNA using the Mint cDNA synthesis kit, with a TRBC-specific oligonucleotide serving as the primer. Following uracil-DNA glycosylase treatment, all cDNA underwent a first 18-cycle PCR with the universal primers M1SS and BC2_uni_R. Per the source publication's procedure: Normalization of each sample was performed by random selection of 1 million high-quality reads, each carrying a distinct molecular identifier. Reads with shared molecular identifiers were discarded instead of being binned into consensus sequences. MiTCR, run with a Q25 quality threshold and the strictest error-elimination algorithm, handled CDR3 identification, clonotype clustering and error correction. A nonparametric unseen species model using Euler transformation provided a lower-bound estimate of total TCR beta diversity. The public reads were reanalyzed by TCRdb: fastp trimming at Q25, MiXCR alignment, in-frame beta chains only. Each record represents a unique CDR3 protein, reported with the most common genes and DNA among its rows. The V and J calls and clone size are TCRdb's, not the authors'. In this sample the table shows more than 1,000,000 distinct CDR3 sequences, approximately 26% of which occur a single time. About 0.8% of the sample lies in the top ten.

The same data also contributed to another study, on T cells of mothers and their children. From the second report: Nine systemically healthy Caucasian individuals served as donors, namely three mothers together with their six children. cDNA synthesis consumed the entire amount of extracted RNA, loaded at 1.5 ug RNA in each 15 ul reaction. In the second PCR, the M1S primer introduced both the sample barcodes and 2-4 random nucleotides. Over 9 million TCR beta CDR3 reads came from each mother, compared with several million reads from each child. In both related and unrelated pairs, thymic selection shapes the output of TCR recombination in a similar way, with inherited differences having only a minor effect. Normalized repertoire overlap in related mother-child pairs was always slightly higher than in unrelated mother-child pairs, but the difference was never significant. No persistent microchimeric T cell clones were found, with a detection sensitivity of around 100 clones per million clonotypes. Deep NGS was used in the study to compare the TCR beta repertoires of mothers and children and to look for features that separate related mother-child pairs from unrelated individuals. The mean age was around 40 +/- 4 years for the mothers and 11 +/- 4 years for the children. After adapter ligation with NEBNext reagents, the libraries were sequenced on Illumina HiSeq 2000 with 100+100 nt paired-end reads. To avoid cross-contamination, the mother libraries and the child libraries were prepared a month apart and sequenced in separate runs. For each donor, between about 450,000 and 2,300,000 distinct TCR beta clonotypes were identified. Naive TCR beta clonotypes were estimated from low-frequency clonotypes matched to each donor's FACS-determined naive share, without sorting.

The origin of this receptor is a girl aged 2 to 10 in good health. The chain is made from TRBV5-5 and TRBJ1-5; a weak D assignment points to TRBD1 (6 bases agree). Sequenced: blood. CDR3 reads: CASSWGRFEEVGNQPQHF. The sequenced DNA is TGTGCCAGCAGCTGGGGGCGTTTTGAGGAGGTGGGCAATCAGCCCCAGCATTTT.